A single sample gave rise to the 21 T cell receptor beta chains below, sequenced in a study of control samples from healthy donors and cancer patients. The data were produced by immunoSEQ multiplex PCR, yet TCRdb's version contains in-frame clones alone and is incomplete. The table includes roughly 140,000 clones, 93% detected once. Sequencing was carried out using blood. The receptors shown here come from a man aged 50 to 59 in good health.

The chain employs TRBV28 and TRBJ1-5; 8 bases line up with TRBD1. Germline CDR1 is MDHEN and CDR2 is SYDVKM. The V segment lost 2 bases and the J segment 2 bases; nucleotides outside the gene matches: 14. The CDR3 length is 19 residues. CDR3 sequence (DNA): TGTGCCAGCAGTTTAAGGGGGACAGGCGGGATGCCAGGCAATCAGCCCCAGCATTTT. This codes for CASSLRGTGGMPGNQPQHF.

The gene calls are TRBV10-3 and TRBJ1-5; the D is unclear. The germline V gene has CDR1 ENHRY and CDR2 SYGVKD. The CDR3 has 14 residues. V lost 0 bases to trimming and J lost 4 bases, with 7 bases between them. CDR3: CAISESRENQPQHF. The CDR3 DNA sequence: TGTGCCATCAGTGAGTCAAGGGAAAATCAGCCCCAGCATTTT.

This rearrangement joins TRBV27 to TRBJ2-7, with TRBD1 identical over 9 bases. The CDR3 has 15 residues. CDR1 is MNHEY, CDR2 SMNVEV, per germline (reference sequence). The V segment lost 6 bases and the J segment 4 bases; nucleotides outside the gene matches: 10. The CDR3 is CASRPYRGLYYEQYF. CDR3 coding DNA: TGTGCCAGCAGGCCTTACAGGGGGCTGTATTACGAGCAGTACTTC.

The chain combines TRBV11-2 with TRBJ2-5, with 15 bases lining up with TRBD2. V was clipped by 5 bases and J by 4 bases; unmatched bases: 11. Per germline, CDR1 SGHAT and CDR2 FQNNGV. This CDR3 has 18 amino acids. For the CDR3, the DNA is TGTGCCAGCAGCCAAAGGGGGACTAGCGGGAGGACGTCAGAGACCCAGTACTTC. As protein: CASSQRGTSGRTSETQYF.

The gene calls are TRBV6-4 and TRBJ2-1; either TRBD1 or TRBD2 may fit D (5 bases each). Trimming left V 0 bases short and J 4 bases short, with 10 bases between. The CDR3 consists of 15 residues. CDR1 is MRHNA and CDR2 is SNTAGT in the germline V gene. The CDR3 protein is CASSDSRDPYNEQFF. The CDR3 DNA is TGTGCCAGCAGTGACTCCCGGGACCCTTACAATGAGCAGTTCTTC.

The CDR3 spells CASSKSGLAGGSQETQYF. The CDR3 region has the DNA TGTGCCAGCAGCAAGTCTGGGCTAGCGGGAGGAAGTCAAGAGACCCAGTACTTC. The chain has TRBV21-1 and TRBJ2-5; the D segment call TRBD2 is taken from the table without a DNA check. TRBV21-1 is a documented pseudogene. This CDR3 has 18 residues.

This sequence joins TRBV5-6 and TRBJ1-6, with TRBD1 as a possible D gene (5 bases). This CDR3 has 14 amino acids. Trimming took off 3 bases at V and 9 bases at J, with 13 bases between the two ends. Germline lookup yields CDR1 SGHDT and CDR2 YYEEEE. CDR3 DNA: TGTGCCAGCAGCTGGGACGGAGGATTTTCACCCCTCCACTTT. This gives the protein CASSWDGGFSPLHF.

This chain uses TRBV18 with TRBJ1-1, with 7 bases fitting TRBD1. The V and J ends lost 0 bases and 6 bases, in that order; junction bases with no gene match: 4. In germline, CDR1 is KGHSH, CDR2 LQKENI. The CDR3 is 14 amino acids. The CDR3 nucleotides are TGTGCCAGCTCACCACCGGGGACAGTGGCTGAAGCTTTCTTT. It yields the protein CASSPPGTVAEAFF.

The J gene is TRBJ2-7, the V gene TRBV28; D not certain. CDR1 and CDR2 (germline): MDHEN, SYDVKM. Trimming removed 5 bases at V and 0 bases at J, with 14 bases between. The CDR3 has 15 residues. CDR3 sequence (DNA): TGTGCCAGCAGTCCTACGAGGACGGGCTCCTACGAGCAGTACTTC. Translated, it gives CASSPTRTGSYEQYF.

DNA for the CDR3: TGTGCCAGCTCACCAATGGGGGCTAATGAAAAACTGTTTTTT. The encoded protein is CASSPMGANEKLFF. V usage is TRBV18 and J usage is TRBJ1-4; TRBD1 might be the D (5 bases). The CDR3 is made up of 14 amino acids. V was pared by 2 bases and J by 3 bases, with 7 bases between. Germline V gives CDR1 KGHSH, CDR2 LQKENI.

J is TRBJ1-2 and V is TRBV28; possible D gene TRBD1, 5 bases. The CDR3 sequence is 13 residues long. From germline, CDR1 is MDHEN and CDR2 SYDVKM. The V end lost 1 base, the J end lost 13 bases, and 16 bases lay between the germline ends. CDR3 in amino acids: CASSLSGPLFPTF. CDR3 coding DNA: TGTGCCAGCAGTTTATCGGGGCCTCTATTCCCCACCTTC.

The CDR3 sequence: CASSSGHSYNEQFF. The DNA for the CDR3 is TGTGCCAGCAGCTCCGGGCACTCCTACAATGAGCAGTTCTTC. The rearrangement links TRBV13 to TRBJ2-1; no clear D gene. Trimming pared 4 bases from V and 0 bases from J, leaving 7 bases between. The CDR3 loop spans 14 amino acids. Germline CDR1 is PRHDT and CDR2 is FYEKMQ (reference sequence).

Concerning this clone: Germline is not matched at one junction end, which may reflect a read error. The chain employs TRBV7-7 and TRBJ2-1; tentatively, D is TRBD2 (6 bases). The CDR3 has 13 amino acids. Germline V gene data show CDR1 as SSHAT and CDR2 as FNYEAQ (reference sequence). The CDR3: CASSFGLSNEQFF. The CDR3 bases are TGTGCTAGCAGCTTTGGACTATCGAATGAGCAGTTCTTC.

The chain has TRBV25-1 and TRBJ1-2; D gene uncertain. The CDR3 consists of 15 residues. CDR1 is MGHDK, CDR2 SYGVNS, per germline. The V end was cut by 5 bases, the J end by 6 bases, with 19 bases between. CDR3 DNA sequence: TGTGCCAGCAGTCAAGGACTGGTAGCTGGTCATGGCTACACCTTC. It is translated as CASSQGLVAGHGYTF.

The genes are TRBV6-6 and TRBJ1-1; 8 bases align to TRBD1. The trim removed 6 bases at V and 1 base at J, leaving 4 bases unmatched. The CDR3 spans 14 residues. Per germline, CDR1 MNHNY and CDR2 SVGAGI (reference sequence). The DNA for the CDR3 is TGTGCCAGCAGGACGGACAGGGCGAACACTGAAGCTTTCTTT. Amino acid sequence: CASRTDRANTEAFF.

This clone was counted only a few times. The chain uses TRBV5-6 and TRBJ2-1; TRBD2 matches 7 bases. Germline V gene data show CDR1 as SGHDT and CDR2 as YYEEEE. CDR3 length: 16 residues. Trimming removed 6 bases from V and 7 bases from J; junction bases left unmatched: 16. CDR3 sequence (DNA): TGTGCCAGCATCCCGGGAGGAGGGAACACTCTGAATGAGCAGTTCTTC. Encoded protein: CASIPGGGNTLNEQFF.

V usage is TRBV21-1 and J usage is TRBJ2-7. TRBV21-1 is reported as a pseudogene. The CDR3 has 16 residues. As DNA, the CDR3 is TGTGCCAGCAGCAATCTGGTATGGGGTAGCACCTACGAGCAGTACTTC. It translates to CASSNLVWGSTYEQYF.

This rearrangement joins TRBV2 to TRBJ2-7, with 11 positions matching TRBD2. V gave up 4 bases and J gave up 4 bases; unmatched junction bases: 9. There are 16 residues in the CDR3. In germline, CDR1 is SNHLY, CDR2 FYNNEI. CDR3 loop: CASSGTLAGGYYEQYF. The CDR3 nucleotides are TGTGCCAGCAGTGGAACCCTAGCGGGAGGTTATTACGAGCAGTACTTC.

The rearrangement uses TRBV6-2 or TRBV6-3 and TRBJ1-3; no clear D. This CDR3 is 17 amino acids long. Trimming took off 2 bases at V and 2 bases at J, with 16 bases between the two ends. Germline V lookup: CDR1 MNHEY, CDR2 SVGEGT. DNA for the CDR3: TGTGCCAGCAGTTACCTGTTCGCGGCTCGTACTGGAAACACCATATATTTT. Translation gives CASSYLFAARTGNTIYF.

This clone was found a few times. The rearrangement joins TRBV4-1 to TRBJ1-2, with 7 bases identical to TRBD1. J gave up 3 bases and V 2 bases, and 6 bases lay outside the gene matches. The CDR3 is 15 residues long. Germline-derived CDR1 and CDR2 are MGHRA and YSYEKL. Here the CDR3 reads CASSQQTGSYYGYTF. CDR3 DNA: TGCGCCAGCAGCCAACAGACAGGGTCCTACTATGGCTACACCTTC.

The V gene is TRBV3-1 (or the pseudogene TRBV3-2), the J gene TRBJ2-5, with D tentatively TRBD2 (6 bases). With 7 bases removed from V and 6 bases from J, the gap between germline ends came to 24 bases. The CDR3 covers 16 residues. In germline, CDR1 is LGHDT, CDR2 YNNKEL (reference sequence). Here the CDR3 reads CASNAKAGGGGKTQYF. In DNA, the CDR3 is TGTGCCAGCAACGCCAAGGCCGGGGGAGGCGGGAAGACCCAGTACTTC.